This entry lists 9 T cell receptor beta chains sequenced from one sample in a study of T cells in localized non-small cell lung cancer (dated by TCRdb to 2018 to 2020). Library creation used the immunoSEQ multiplex PCR assay. The source is immuneACCESS, and TCRdb retained only in-frame sequences with V and J called. Part of the clones is not carried over; for the studies checked, unresolved V genes explain less than half of this, and the remainder is unexplained. The sample has 2,000 to 3,000 clones on record, around 21% of them singletons. Approximately 6.1% of the sample lies in the top ten. The specimen was lung tumor tissue, collected before any cancer treatment. The receptors derive from a man aged 35 to 69 with stage II lung adenocarcinoma.

This clone was counted a few times. The chain combines TRBV6-8 with TRBJ2-3; D uncertain. V was trimmed by 10 bases and J by 0 bases, leaving 8 bases between them. This CDR3 contains 12 residues. Germline V gives CDR1 MNHGY, CDR2 SAAAGT. CDR3 sequence reads: CAIMGSTDTQYF. CDR3 DNA sequence: TGTGCCATCATGGGGAGCACAGATACGCAGTATTTT.

The CDR3 reads CASSLGGTPEGEQYF. The CDR3 DNA sequence: TGTGCCAGCAGCTTAGGTGGGACACCCGAGGGGGAGCAGTACTTC. The gene calls are TRBV11-3 and TRBJ2-7, with a weak D call TRBD1 (6 bases). Trimming shortened V by 1 base and J by 7 bases, and 17 bases separated the two germline ends. Germline V gene sequence: CDR1 SGHNT, CDR2 YENEEA. The CDR3 consists of 15 residues. The full variable domain, its missing parts supplied by reference TRBV11-3 and TRBJ2-7, is EAGVVQSPRYKIIEKKQPVAFWCNPISGHNTLYWYLQNLGQGPELLIRYENEEAVDDSQLPKDRFSAERLKGVDSTLKIQPAELGDSAVYLCASSLGGTPEGEQYFGPGTRLTVT.

The chain uses TRBV19 and TRBJ1-5, with unresolved D. Germline lookup yields CDR1 LNHDA and CDR2 SQIVND (reference sequence). This CDR3 is 15 amino acids long. V lost 5 bases and J 3 bases, leaving 14 bases between the germline ends. CDR3 nucleotide sequence: TGTGCCAGTAGTGCTCAGGACCGCTACAATCAGCCCCAGCATTTT. This translates into CASSAQDRYNQPQHF.

The chain couples TRBV30 to TRBJ2-1; 14 nucleotides line up with TRBD2. With V trimmed by 1 base and J by 8 bases, 7 bases remained unmatched. The germline gives CDR1 GTSNPN, CDR2 SVGIG (reference sequence). The CDR3 is made up of 16 amino acids. This CDR3 reads CAWSEGLAGAGDEQFF. DNA of the CDR3: TGTGCCTGGAGTGAGGGACTAGCGGGAGCTGGAGATGAGCAGTTCTTC.

The genes are TRBV14 and TRBJ2-3; the D is unclear. V was trimmed by 0 bases and J by 1 base, leaving 11 bases between them. This CDR3 has 16 residues. In germline, CDR1 is SGHDN, CDR2 FVKESK. For the CDR3, the DNA is TGTGCCAGCAGCCAAGAACGAACGAGCGGCACAGATACGCAGTATTTT. Translation: CASSQERTSGTDTQYF.

The chain joins TRBV6-8 to TRBJ2-3; 15 bases are shared with TRBD2. Germline-derived CDR1 and CDR2 are MNHGY and SAAAGT. Trimming cost V 4 bases and J 7 bases; bases outside gene matches: 6. The CDR3 has 16 amino acids. The CDR3 loop is CASSFRTSGGANTQYF. The CDR3 coding sequence is TGTGCCAGCAGTTTTCGGACTAGCGGGGGGGCAAATACGCAGTATTTT.

This rearrangement joins TRBV18 to TRBJ1-1; the D gene is possibly TRBD1 (5 bases). The CDR3 totals 12 residues. V gave up 6 bases and J gave up 10 bases, with 15 bases separating them. Looked up from germline, CDR1 is KGHSH and CDR2 is LQKENI. CDR3 DNA sequence: TGTGCCAGCTCCCAAGGGGAGGTGGTAGCTTTCTTT. Translation: CASSQGEVVAFF. Full variable domain (missing parts from reference TRBV18 and TRBJ1-1): NAGVMQNPRHLVRRRGQEARLRCSPMKGHSHVYWYRQLPEEGLKFMVYLQKENIIDESGMPKERFSAEFPKEGPSILRIQQVVRGDSAAYFCASSQGEVVAFFGQGTRLTVV.

This clone came up a few times. The genes are TRBV6-8 and TRBJ2-7; D might be TRBD2 (5 bases). V lost 5 bases to trimming and J lost 1 base, with 9 bases between them. CDR1 and CDR2 (germline): MNHGY, SAAAGT. CDR3 length equals 13 residues. This chain's CDR3 is CASSASGSYEQYF. CDR3 nucleotide sequence: TGTGCCAGCAGTGCGTCGGGGTCCTACGAGCAGTACTTC.

This clone has a handful of counts. The chain links TRBV29-1 to TRBJ2-5; D is unresolved. Per the germline V gene, CDR1 is SQVTM and CDR2 is ANQGSEA. There are 12 residues in the CDR3. With 5 bases removed from V and 1 base from J, the gap between germline ends came to 8 bases. CDR3 nucleotide sequence: TGCAGCGTTCAGGAACCCCAAGAGACCCAGTACTTC. This encodes CSVQEPQETQYF. Full variable domain (missing parts from reference TRBV29-1 and TRBJ2-5): SAVISQKPSRDICQRGTSLTIQCQVDSQVTMMFWYRQQPGQSLTLIATANQGSEATYESGFVIDKFPISRPNLTFSTLTVSNMSPEDSSIYLCSVQEPQETQYFGPGTRLLVL.